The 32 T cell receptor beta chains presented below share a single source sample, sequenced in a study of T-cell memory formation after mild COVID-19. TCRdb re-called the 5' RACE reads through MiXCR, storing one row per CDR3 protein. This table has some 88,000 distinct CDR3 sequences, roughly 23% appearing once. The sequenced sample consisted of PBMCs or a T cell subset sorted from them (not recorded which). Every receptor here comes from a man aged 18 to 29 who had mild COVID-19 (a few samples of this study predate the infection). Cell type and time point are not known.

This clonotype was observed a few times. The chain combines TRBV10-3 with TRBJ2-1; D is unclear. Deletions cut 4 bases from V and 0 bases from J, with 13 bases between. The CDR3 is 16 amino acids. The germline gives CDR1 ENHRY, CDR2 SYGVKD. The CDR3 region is CAISGPQTSSYNEQFF. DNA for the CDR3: TGTGCCATCAGTGGGCCTCAGACAAGCTCCTACAATGAGCAGTTCTTC.

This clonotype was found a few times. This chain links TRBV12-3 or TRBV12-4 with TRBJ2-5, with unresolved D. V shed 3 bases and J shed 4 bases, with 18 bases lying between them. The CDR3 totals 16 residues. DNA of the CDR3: TGTGCCAGCAGTTTGCCCCTCGCGTCAGCTGGAGAGACCCAGTACTTC. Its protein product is CASSLPLASAGETQYF.

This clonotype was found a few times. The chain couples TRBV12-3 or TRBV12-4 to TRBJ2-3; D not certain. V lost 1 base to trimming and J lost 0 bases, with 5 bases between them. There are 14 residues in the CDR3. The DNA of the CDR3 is TGTGCCAGCAGTTTAGGATCTAGCACAGATACGCAGTATTTT. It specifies CASSLGSSTDTQYF.

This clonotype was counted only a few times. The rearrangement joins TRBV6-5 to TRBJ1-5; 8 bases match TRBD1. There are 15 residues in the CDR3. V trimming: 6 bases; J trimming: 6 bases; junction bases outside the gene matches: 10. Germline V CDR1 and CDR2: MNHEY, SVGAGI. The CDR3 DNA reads TGTGCCAGCAGCCGCAGCCCAGGGGGCAGTCAGCCCCAGCATTTT. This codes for CASSRSPGGSQPQHF.

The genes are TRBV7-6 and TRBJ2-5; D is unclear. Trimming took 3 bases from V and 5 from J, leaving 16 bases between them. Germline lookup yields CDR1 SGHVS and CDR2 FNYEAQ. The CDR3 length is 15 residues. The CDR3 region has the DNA TGTGCCAGCAGCTTTACACCGTCGTCCCTCGAGACCCAGTACTTC. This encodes CASSFTPSSLETQYF. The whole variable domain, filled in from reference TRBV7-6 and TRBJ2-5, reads GAGVSQSPRYKVTKRGQDVALRCDPISGHVSLYWYRQALGQGPEFLTYFNYEAQQDKSGLPNDRFSAERPEGSISTLTIQRTEQRDSAMYRCASSFTPSSLETQYFGPGTRLLVL.

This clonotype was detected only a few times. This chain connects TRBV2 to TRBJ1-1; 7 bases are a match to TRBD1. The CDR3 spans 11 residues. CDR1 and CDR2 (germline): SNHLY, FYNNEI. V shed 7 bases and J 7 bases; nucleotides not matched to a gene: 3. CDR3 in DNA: TGTGCCAGCATTCAGGGGGGTGAAGCTTTCTTT. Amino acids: CASIQGGEAFF.

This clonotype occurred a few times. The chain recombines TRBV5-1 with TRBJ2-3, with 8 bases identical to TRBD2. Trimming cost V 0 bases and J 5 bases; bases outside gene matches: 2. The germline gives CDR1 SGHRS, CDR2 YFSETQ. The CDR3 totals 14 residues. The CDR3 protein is CASSLETSGDTQYF. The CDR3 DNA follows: TGCGCCAGCAGCTTGGAAACTAGCGGAGATACGCAGTATTTT.

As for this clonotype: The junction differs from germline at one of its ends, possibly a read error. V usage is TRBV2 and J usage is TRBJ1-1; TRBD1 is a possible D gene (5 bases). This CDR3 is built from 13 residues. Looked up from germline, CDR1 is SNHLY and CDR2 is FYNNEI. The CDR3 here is CASRGTSSTEALF. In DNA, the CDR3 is TGTGCCAGCAGAGGGACGTCGAGTACTGAAGCTTTATTT.

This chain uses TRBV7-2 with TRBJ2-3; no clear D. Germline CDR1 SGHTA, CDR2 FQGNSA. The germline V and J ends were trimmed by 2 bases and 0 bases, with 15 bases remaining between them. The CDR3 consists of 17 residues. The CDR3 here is CASSLNRLLVSTDTQYF. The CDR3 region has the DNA TGTGCCAGCAGCTTAAACCGACTCCTCGTCAGCACAGATACGCAGTATTTT.

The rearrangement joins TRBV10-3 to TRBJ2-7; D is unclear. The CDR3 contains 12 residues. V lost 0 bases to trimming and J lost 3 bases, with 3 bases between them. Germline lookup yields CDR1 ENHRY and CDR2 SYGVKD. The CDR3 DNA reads TGTGCCATCAGTGAGTCCCACTACGAGCAGTACTTC. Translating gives CAISESHYEQYF.

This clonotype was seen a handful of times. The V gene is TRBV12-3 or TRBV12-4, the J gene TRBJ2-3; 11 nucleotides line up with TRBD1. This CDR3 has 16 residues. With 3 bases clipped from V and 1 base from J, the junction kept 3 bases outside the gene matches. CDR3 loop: CASSFGTGGGTDTQYF. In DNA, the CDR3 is TGTGCCAGCAGTTTCGGGACAGGGGGGGGCACAGATACGCAGTATTTT.

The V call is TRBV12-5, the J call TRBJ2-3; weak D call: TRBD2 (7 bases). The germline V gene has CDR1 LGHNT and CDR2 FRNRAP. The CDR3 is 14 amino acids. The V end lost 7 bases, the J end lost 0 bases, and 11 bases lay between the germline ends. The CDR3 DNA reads TGTGCTAGTGTCAGGGGAGGGAGCACAGATACGCAGTATTTT. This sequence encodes CASVRGGSTDTQYF. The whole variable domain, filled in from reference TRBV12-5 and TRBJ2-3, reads DARVTQTPRHKVTEMGQEVTMRCQPILGHNTVFWYRQTMMQGLELLAYFRNRAPLDDSGMPKDRFSAEMPDATLATLKIQPSEPRDSAVYFCASVRGGSTDTQYFGPGTRLTVL.

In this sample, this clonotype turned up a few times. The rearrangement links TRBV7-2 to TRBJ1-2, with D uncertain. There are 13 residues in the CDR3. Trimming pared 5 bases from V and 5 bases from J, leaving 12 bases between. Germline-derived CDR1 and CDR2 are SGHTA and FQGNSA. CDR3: CASSHSTGYGYTF. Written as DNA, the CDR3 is TGTGCCAGCAGCCATTCGACGGGTTATGGCTACACCTTC. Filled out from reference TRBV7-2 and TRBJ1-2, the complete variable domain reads GAGVSQSPSNKVTEKGKDVELRCDPISGHTALYWYRQSLGQGLEFLIYFQGNSAPDKSGLPSDRFSAERTGGSVSTLTIQRTQQEDSAVYLCASSHSTGYGYTFGSGTRLTVV.

In nucleotides, the CDR3 is TGTGCCAGCCGTCCGGGCGCCGGGGAGCTGTTTTTT. Its protein is CASRPGAGELFF. V is TRBV7-6 and J is TRBJ2-2, with no clear D. Germline CDR1 SGHVS, CDR2 FNYEAQ. Trimming stripped 8 bases from V and 6 bases from J, with 10 bases between. This CDR3 comprises 12 residues.

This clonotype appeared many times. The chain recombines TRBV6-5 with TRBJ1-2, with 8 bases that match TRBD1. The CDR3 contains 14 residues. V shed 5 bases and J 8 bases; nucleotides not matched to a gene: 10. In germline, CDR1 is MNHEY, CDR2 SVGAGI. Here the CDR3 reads CASSPGQGGKGYTF. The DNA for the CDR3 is TGTGCCAGCAGTCCCGGACAGGGCGGAAAAGGCTACACCTTC.

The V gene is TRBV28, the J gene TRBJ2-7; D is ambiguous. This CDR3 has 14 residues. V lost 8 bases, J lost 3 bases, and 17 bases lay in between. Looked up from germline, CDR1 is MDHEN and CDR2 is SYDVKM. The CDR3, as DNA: TGTGCCAGCCATCCCCCTCATATTTTCTACGAGCAGTACGTC. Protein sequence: CASHPPHIFYEQYV.

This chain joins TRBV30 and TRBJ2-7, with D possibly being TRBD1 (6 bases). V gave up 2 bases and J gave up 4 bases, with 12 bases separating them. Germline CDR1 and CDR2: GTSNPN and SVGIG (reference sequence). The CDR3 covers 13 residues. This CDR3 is CAWSLDSLYEQYF. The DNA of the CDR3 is TGTGCCTGGAGTTTGGACAGCTTGTACGAGCAGTACTTC.

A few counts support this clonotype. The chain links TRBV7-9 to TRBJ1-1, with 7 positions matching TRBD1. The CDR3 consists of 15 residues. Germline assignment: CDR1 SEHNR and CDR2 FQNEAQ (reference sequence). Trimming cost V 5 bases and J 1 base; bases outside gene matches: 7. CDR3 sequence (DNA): TGTGCCAGCAGCGATCGACAGGGTGGGAACACTGAAGCTTTCTTT. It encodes CASSDRQGGNTEAFF.

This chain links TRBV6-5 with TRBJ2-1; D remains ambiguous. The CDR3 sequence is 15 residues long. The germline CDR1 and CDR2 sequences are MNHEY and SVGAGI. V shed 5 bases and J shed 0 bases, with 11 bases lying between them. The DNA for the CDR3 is TGTGCCAGCAGTGCGATCCGGAGCTCCTACAATGAGCAGTTCTTC. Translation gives CASSAIRSSYNEQFF.

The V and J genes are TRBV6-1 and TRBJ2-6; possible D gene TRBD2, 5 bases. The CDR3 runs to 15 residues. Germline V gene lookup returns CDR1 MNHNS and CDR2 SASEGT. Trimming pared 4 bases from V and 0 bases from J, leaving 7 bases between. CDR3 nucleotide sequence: TGTGCCAGCAGTGGGACTCTCTCTGGGGCCAACGTCCTGACTTTC. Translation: CASSGTLSGANVLTF.

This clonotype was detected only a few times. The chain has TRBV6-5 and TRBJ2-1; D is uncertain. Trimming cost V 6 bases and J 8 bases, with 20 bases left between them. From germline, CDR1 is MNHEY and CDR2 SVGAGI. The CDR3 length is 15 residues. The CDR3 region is CASRFKGSPLDEQFF. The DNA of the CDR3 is TGTGCCAGCAGGTTCAAAGGGTCTCCGCTCGATGAGCAGTTCTTC.

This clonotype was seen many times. CDR3 region: CASSVGSASGTEAFF. CDR3 bases: TGTGCCAGCAGCGTAGGGTCCGCTTCGGGCACTGAAGCTTTCTTT. The chain carries TRBV9 and TRBJ1-1; no clear D gene. V lost 0 bases to trimming and J lost 4 bases, with 13 bases between them. In germline, CDR1 is SGDLS, CDR2 YYNGEE. The CDR3 loop spans 15 amino acids.

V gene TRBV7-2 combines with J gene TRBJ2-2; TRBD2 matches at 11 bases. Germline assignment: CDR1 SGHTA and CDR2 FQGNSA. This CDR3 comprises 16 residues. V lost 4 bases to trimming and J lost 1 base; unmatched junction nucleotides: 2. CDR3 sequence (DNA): TGTGCCAGCAGCTGGGGACTAGCGGTGAACACCGGGGAGCTGTTTTTT. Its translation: CASSWGLAVNTGELFF.

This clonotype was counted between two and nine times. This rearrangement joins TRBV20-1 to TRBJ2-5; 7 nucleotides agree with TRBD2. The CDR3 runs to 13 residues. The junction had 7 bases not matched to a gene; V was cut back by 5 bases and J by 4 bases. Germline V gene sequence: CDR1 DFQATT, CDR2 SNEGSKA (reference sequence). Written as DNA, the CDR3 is TGCAGTGCTCCCCGGGGGGATCCAGAGACCCAGTACTTC. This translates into CSAPRGDPETQYF.

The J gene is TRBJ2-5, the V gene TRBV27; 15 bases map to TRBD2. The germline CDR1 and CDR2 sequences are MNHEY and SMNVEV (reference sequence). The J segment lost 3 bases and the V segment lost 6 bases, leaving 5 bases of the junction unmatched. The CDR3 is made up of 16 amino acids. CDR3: CASRLGTSGGKETQYF. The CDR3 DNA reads TGTGCCAGCAGGCTCGGGACTAGCGGGGGGAAAGAGACCCAGTACTTC.

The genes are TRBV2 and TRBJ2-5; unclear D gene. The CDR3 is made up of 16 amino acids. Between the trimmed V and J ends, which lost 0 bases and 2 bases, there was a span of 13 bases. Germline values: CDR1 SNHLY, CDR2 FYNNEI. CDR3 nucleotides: TGTGCCAGCAGTGAAGCAACTTTCAGGCCGCAAGAGACCCAGTACTTC. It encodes CASSEATFRPQETQYF.

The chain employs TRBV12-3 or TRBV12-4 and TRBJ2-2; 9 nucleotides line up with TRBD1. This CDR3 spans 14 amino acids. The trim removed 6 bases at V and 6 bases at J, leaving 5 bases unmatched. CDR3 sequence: CASRSGQGPGELFF. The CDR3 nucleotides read TGTGCCAGCAGGTCGGGACAGGGCCCCGGGGAGCTGTTTTTT.

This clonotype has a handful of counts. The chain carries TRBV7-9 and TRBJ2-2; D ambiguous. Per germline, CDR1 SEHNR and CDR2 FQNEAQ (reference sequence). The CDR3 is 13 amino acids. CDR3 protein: CAYGDANTGELFF. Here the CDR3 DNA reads TGTGCATATGGAGACGCGAACACCGGGGAGCTGTTTTTT.

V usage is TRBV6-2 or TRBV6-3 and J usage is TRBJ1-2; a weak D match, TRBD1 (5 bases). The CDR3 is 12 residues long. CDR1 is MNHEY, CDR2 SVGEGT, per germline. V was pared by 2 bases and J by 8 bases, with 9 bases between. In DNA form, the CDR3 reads TGTGCCAGCAGTTACGCAGGGCGCGGCTACACCTTC. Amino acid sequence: CASSYAGRGYTF.

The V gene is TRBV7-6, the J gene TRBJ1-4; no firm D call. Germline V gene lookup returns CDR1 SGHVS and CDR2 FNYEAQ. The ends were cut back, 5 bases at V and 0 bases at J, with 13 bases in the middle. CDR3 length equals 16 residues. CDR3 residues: CASSLPLEATNEKLFF. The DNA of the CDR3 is TGTGCCAGCAGCCTACCCTTGGAAGCAACTAATGAAAAACTGTTTTTT.

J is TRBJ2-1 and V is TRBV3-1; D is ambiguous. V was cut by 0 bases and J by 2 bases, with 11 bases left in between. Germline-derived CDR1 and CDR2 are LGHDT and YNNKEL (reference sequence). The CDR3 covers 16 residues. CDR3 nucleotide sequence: TGTGCCAGCAGCCAAGATTCGGGTCCCCCCTACAATGAGCAGTTCTTC. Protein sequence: CASSQDSGPPYNEQFF.

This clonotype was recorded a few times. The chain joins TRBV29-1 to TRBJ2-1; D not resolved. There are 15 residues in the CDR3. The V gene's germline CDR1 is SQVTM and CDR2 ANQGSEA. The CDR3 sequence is CSPSGPHGRGNEQFF. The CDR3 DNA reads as TGCAGTCCTTCCGGGCCCCACGGACGTGGCAATGAGCAGTTCTTC.